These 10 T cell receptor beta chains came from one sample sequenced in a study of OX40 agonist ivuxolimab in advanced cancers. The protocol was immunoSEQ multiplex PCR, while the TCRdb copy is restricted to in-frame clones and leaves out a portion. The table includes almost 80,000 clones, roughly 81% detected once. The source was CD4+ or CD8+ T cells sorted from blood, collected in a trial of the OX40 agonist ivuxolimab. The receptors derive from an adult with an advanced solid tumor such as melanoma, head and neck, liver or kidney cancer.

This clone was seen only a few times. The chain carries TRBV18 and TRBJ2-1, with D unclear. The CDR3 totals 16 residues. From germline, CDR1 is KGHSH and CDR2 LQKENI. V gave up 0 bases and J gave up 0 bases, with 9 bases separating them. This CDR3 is CASSPPSRSSYNEQFF. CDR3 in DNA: TGTGCCAGCTCACCACCGTCCAGGAGCTCCTACAATGAGCAGTTCTTC.

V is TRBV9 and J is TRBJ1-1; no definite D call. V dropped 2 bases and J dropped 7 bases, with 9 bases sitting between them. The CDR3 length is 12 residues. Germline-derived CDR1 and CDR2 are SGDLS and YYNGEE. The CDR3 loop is CASSVYGSEAFF. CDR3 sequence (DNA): TGTGCCAGCAGCGTTTACGGCAGTGAAGCTTTCTTT.

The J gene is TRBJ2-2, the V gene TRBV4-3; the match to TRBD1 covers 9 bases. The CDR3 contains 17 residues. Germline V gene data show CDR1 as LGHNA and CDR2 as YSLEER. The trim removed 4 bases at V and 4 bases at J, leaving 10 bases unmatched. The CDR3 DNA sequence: TGCGCCAGCAGCCCTCAACAGGGGGCTGGTGGCACCGGGGAGCTGTTTTTT. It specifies CASSPQQGAGGTGELFF.

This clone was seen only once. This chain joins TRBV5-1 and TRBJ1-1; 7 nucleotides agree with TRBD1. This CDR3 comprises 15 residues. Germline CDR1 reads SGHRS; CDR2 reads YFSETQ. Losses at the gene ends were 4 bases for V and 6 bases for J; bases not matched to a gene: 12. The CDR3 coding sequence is TGCGCCAGCAGCGCAGGGGGGTATTCAACGGCTGAAGCTTTCTTT. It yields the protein CASSAGGYSTAEAFF. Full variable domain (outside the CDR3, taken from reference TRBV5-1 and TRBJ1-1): KAGVTQTPRYLIKTRGQQVTLSCSPISGHRSVSWYQQTPGQGLQFLFEYFSETQRNKGNFPGRFSGRQFSNSRSEMNVSTLELGDSALYLCASSAGGYSTAEAFFGQGTRLTVV.

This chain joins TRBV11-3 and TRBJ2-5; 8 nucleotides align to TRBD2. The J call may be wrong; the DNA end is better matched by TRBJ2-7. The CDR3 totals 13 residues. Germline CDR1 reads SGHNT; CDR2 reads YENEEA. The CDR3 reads CASSFAGGGEQYF. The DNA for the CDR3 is TGTGCCAGCAGCTTTGCGGGAGGAGGCGAGCAGTACTTC.

The CDR3 loop is CASRRIGQLNVYGYTF. CDR3 coding DNA: TGTGCCAGCAGGCGTATCGGACAGCTAAATGTCTATGGCTACACCTTC. The chain joins TRBV11-2 to TRBJ1-2; possible D gene TRBD1, 6 bases. CDR3 length: 16 amino acids. Germline CDR1 SGHAT, CDR2 FQNNGV. Trimming took 6 bases from V and 4 from J, leaving 21 bases between them.

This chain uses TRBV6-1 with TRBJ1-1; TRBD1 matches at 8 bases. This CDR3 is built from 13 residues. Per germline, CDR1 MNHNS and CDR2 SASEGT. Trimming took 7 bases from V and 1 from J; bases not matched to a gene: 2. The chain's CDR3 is CASIGTGNTEAFF. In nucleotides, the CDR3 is TGTGCCAGCATCGGGACAGGGAACACTGAAGCTTTCTTT.

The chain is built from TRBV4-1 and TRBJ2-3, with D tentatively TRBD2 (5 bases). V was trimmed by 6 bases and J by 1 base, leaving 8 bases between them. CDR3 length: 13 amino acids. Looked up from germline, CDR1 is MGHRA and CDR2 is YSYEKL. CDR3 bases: TGCGCCAGCAGGGGTAGCGGCACAGATACGCAGTATTTT. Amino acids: CASRGSGTDTQYF.

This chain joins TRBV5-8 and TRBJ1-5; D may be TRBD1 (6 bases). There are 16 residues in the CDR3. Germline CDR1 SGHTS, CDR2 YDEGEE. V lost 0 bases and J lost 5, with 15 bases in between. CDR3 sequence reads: CASSLGNGQQYQPQHF. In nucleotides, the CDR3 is TGTGCCAGCAGCTTGGGTAATGGACAGCAGTATCAGCCCCAGCATTTT. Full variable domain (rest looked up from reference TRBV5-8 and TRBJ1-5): EAGVTQSPTHLIKTRGQQATLRCSPISGHTSVYWYQQALGLGLQFLLWYDEGEERNRGNFPPRFSGRQFPNYSSELNVNALELEDSALYLCASSLGNGQQYQPQHFGDGTRLSIL.

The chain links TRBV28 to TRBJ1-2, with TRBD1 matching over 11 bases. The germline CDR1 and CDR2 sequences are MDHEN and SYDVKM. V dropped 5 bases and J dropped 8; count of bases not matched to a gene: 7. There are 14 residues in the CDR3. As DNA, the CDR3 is TGTGCCAGCAGTCTCGGACAGGGGGCGGGCGGCTACACCTTC. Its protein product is CASSLGQGAGGYTF.